The 8 T cell receptor beta chains listed next were all sequenced from one sample in a study of T-cell reconstitution after alpha-beta-depleted transplantation in children. Preparation of the TCRbeta library was carried out with unique molecular identifiers. Via MiXCR, TCRdb re-called the PCR reads, giving one row per CDR3 protein. Found here are 490,000 or so distinct CDR3 sequences, 9.5% to 15% of them singletons; the top ten hold around 6.1%. The sequences come from PBMCs from the stem cell graft donor, collected from the stem cell graft. These receptors were obtained from a human donor who donated a stem cell graft to a child with combined immunodeficiency.

V gene TRBV7-8 combines with J gene TRBJ2-7; D could derive from TRBD1 or TRBD2 (6 bases each). In germline, CDR1 is SGHVS, CDR2 FQNEAQ. This CDR3 has 15 amino acids. The V end lost 1 base, the J end lost 2 bases, and 12 bases lay between the germline ends. The CDR3 spells CASSLVSRGPYEQYF. CDR3 bases: TGTGCCAGCAGCTTAGTAAGTCGGGGGCCCTACGAGCAGTACTTC.

The V gene is TRBV7-2, the J gene TRBJ1-1, with 7 bases lining up with TRBD1. Germline V lookup: CDR1 SGHTA, CDR2 FQGNSA. The V segment lost 1 base and the J segment 1 base; nucleotides outside the gene matches: 3. The CDR3 length is 15 residues. The CDR3 bases are TGTGCCAGCAGCTTAGGAAACAGGGGGAACACTGAAGCTTTCTTT. The encoded protein is CASSLGNRGNTEAFF.

The chain uses TRBV6-2 or TRBV6-3 and TRBJ2-7; D possibly corresponds to TRBD2 (6 bases). The V gene's germline CDR1 is MNHEY and CDR2 SVGEGT. V gave up 8 bases and J gave up 4 bases, with 18 bases separating them. This CDR3 region has 14 residues. CDR3 DNA sequence: TGTGCCAGCTGCACCTTCGGACTACATTACGAGCAGTACTTC. This codes for CASCTFGLHYEQYF.

This clonotype was recorded at least ten times. The chain is built from TRBV12-3 or TRBV12-4 and TRBJ2-3; D could derive from TRBD1 or TRBD2 (5 bases each). V was cut by 7 bases and J by 4 bases, with 18 bases left in between. The CDR3 has 15 amino acids. This chain's CDR3 is CASTLGRIGADTQYF. The CDR3, as DNA: TGTGCCAGCACCCTGGGGCGTATCGGGGCAGATACGCAGTATTTT.

This clonotype was counted a few times. Here the CDR3 reads CASSYSGTPSDTQYF. CDR3 in DNA: TGTGCCAGCAGTTACTCCGGGACGCCCTCAGATACGCAGTATTTT. This chain connects TRBV6-2 or TRBV6-3 to TRBJ2-3; D tentatively fits TRBD1 or TRBD2 (5 bases each). The CDR3 extends over 15 amino acids. The germline V and J ends were trimmed by 0 bases and 4 bases, with 11 bases remaining between them. The germline gives CDR1 MNHEY, CDR2 SVGEGT.

The table lists this clonotype with many counts. J is TRBJ2-1 and V is TRBV5-1; TRBD2 might be the D (6 bases). CDR3 length equals 16 residues. The germline V gene has CDR1 SGHRS and CDR2 YFSETQ. V was shortened by 0 bases and J by 7 bases, with 17 bases between the two germline ends. CDR3 protein: CASSLERVGSWNEQFF. The DNA of the CDR3 is TGCGCCAGCAGCTTGGAGCGGGTGGGCTCTTGGAATGAGCAGTTCTTC. The whole variable domain, remainder taken from reference TRBV5-1 and TRBJ2-1, is KAGVTQTPRYLIKTRGQQVTLSCSPISGHRSVSWYQQTPGQGLQFLFEYFSETQRNKGNFPGRFSGRQFSNSRSEMNVSTLELGDSALYLCASSLERVGSWNEQFFGPGTRLTVL.

This clonotype was seen repeatedly, ten times or more. This sequence joins TRBV9 and TRBJ2-1, with D perhaps assigned TRBD1 or TRBD2 (6 bases each). The ends were cut back, 6 bases at V and 8 bases at J, with 24 bases in the middle. Germline V CDR1 and CDR2: SGDLS, YYNGEE. This CDR3 is built from 16 residues. CDR3 loop: CASNGQGGHPWYEQFF. The CDR3 DNA reads as TGTGCCAGCAACGGACAAGGGGGGCACCCCTGGTATGAGCAGTTCTTC. The full variable domain, with the rest looked up from reference TRBV9 and TRBJ2-1, is DSGVTQTPKHLITATGQRVTLRCSPRSGDLSVYWYQQSLDQGLQFLIQYYNGEERAKGNILERFSAQQFPDLHSELNLSSLELGDSALYFCASNGQGGHPWYEQFFGPGTRLTVL.

The genes are TRBV4-3 and TRBJ2-1; D perhaps matches TRBD1 (6 bases). V lost 0 bases and J lost 2, with 11 bases in between. The CDR3 has 16 residues. CDR1 and CDR2 (germline): LGHNA, YSLEER. The CDR3 region is CASSQEPGEPYNEQFF. CDR3 nucleotides: TGCGCCAGCAGCCAAGAGCCAGGGGAGCCCTACAATGAGCAGTTCTTC.